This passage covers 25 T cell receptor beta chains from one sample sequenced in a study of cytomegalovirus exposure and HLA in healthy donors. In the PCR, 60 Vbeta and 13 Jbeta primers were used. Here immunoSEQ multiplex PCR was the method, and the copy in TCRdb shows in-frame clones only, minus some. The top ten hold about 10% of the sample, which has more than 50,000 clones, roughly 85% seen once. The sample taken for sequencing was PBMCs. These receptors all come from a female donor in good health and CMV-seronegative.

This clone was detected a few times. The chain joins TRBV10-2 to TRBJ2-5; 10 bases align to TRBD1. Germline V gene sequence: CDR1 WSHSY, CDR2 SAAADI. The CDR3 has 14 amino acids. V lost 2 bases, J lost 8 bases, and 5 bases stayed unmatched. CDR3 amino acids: CASSEPGQGNTQYF. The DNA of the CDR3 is TGCGCCAGCAGTGAGCCGGGACAGGGGAATACCCAGTACTTC.

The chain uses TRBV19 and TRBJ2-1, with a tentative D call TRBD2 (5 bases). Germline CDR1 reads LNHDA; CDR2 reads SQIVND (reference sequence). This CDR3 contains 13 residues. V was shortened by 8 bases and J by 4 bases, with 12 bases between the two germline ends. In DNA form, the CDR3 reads TGTGCCAGTGGCCTTCGGGGATACAATGAGCAGTTCTTC. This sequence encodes CASGLRGYNEQFF.

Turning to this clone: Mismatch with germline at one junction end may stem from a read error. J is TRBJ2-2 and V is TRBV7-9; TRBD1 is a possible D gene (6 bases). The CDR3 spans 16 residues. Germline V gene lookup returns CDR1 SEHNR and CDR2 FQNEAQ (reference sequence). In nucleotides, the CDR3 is TGTTCCAGCAGCTTAGTTAGGACAGCGAACACCGGGGAGCTGTTTTTT. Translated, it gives CSSSLVRTANTGELFF. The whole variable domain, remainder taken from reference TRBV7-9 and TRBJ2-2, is DTGVSQNPRHKITKRGQNVTFRCDPISEHNRLYWYRQTLGQGPEFLTYFQNEAQLEKSRLLSDRFSAERPKGSFSTLEIQRTEQGDSAMYLCSSSLVRTANTGELFFGEGSRLTVL.

CDR3 DNA sequence: TGTGCCAGCAGTGAAAAGTCGGTAGCGGGACCCCCGTACGAGCAGTACTTC. It codes for CASSEKSVAGPPYEQYF. V and J are TRBV6-1 and TRBJ2-7, with 8 positions matching TRBD2. The CDR3 loop spans 17 amino acids. In germline, CDR1 is MNHNS, CDR2 SASEGT. V lost 2 bases and J lost 4; bases outside the gene matches: 13.

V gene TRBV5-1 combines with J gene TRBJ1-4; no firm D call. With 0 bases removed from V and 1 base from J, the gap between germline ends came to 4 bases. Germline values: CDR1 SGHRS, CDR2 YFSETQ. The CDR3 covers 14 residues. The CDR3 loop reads CASSLGRTNEKLFF. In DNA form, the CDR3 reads TGCGCCAGCAGCTTGGGCAGAACTAATGAAAAACTGTTTTTT.

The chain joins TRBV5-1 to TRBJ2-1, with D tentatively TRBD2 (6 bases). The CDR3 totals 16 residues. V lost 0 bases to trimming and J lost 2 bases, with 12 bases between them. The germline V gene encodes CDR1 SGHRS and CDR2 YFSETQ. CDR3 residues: CASSLESSGAYNEQFF. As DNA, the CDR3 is TGCGCCAGCAGCTTGGAGAGCTCGGGGGCCTACAATGAGCAGTTCTTC.

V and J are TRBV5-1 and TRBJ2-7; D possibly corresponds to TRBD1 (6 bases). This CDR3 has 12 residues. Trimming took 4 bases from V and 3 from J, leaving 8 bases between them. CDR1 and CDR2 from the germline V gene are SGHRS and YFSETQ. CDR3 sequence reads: CASSEQGYEQYF. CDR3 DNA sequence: TGCGCCAGCAGCGAACAGGGCTACGAGCAGTACTTC.

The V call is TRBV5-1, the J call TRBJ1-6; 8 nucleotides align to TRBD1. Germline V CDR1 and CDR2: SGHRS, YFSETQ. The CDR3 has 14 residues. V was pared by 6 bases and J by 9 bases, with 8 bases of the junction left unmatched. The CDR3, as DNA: TGCGCCAGCACGTTAGGACAGGGCAGTTCACCCCTCCACTTT. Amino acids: CASTLGQGSSPLHF.

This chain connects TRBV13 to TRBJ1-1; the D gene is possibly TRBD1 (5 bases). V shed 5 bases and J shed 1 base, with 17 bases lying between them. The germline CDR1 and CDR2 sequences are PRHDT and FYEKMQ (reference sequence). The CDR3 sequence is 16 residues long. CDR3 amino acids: CASSPHQGGANTEAFF. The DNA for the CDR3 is TGTGCCAGCAGCCCTCATCAGGGTGGGGCGAACACTGAAGCTTTCTTT.

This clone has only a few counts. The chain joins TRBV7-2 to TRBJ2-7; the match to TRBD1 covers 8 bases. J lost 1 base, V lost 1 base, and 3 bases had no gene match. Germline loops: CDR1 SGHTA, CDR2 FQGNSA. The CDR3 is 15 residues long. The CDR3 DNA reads TGTGCCAGCAGCTTAGGACAGGGGAATTCCTACGAGCAGTACTTC. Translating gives CASSLGQGNSYEQYF.

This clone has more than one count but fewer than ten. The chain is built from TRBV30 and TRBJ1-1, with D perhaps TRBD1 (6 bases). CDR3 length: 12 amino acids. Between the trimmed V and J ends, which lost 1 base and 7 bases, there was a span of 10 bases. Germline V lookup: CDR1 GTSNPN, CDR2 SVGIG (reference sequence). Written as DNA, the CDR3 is TGTGCCTGGAGTGGGAGAGGGGGTGAAGCTTTCTTT. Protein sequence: CAWSGRGGEAFF.

The CDR3 region has the DNA TGTGCCAGCGGACAGGATATTGCTATCTCCTACAATGAGCAGTTCTTC. Its protein is CASGQDIAISYNEQFF. V is TRBV13 and J is TRBJ2-1, with 7 bases lining up with TRBD1. The CDR3 runs 16 residues. Losses at the gene ends were 8 bases for V and 0 bases for J; bases not matched to a gene: 10. The germline gives CDR1 PRHDT, CDR2 FYEKMQ (reference sequence).

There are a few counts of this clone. CDR3 in amino acids: CASSFRAGTGNTGELFF. The CDR3 coding sequence is TGCGCCAGCAGCTTCCGCGCCGGGACAGGGAACACCGGGGAGCTGTTTTTT. The J gene is TRBJ2-2, the V gene TRBV5-1; 8 bases match TRBD1. Germline V gene sequence: CDR1 SGHRS, CDR2 YFSETQ. This CDR3 comprises 17 residues. V was clipped by 2 bases and J by 1 base; unmatched bases: 7.

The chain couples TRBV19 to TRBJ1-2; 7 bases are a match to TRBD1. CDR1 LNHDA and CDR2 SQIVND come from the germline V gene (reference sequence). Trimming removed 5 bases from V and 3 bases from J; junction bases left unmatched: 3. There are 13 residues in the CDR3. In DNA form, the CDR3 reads TGTGCCAGTAGTTCCGGACAGGACTATGGCTACACCTTC. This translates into CASSSGQDYGYTF.

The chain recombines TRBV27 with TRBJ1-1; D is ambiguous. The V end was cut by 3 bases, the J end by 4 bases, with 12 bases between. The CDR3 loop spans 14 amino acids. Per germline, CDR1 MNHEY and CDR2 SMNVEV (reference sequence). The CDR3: CASSFQEGSTEAFF. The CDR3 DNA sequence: TGTGCCAGCAGTTTCCAGGAAGGGAGCACTGAAGCTTTCTTT.

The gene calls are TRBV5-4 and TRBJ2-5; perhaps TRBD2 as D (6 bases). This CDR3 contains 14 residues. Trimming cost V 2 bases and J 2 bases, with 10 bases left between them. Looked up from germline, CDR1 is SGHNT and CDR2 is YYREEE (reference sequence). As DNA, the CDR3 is TGTGCCAGCAGCTTCCCTAGCGAACAAGAGACCCAGTACTTC. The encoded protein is CASSFPSEQETQYF.

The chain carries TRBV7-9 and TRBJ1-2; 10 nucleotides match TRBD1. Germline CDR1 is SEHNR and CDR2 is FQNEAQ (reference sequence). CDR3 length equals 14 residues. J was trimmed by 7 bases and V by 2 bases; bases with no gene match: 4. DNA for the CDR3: TGTGCCAGCAGCTTACTTGGGACAGGGGTTGGCTACACCTTC. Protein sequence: CASSLLGTGVGYTF.

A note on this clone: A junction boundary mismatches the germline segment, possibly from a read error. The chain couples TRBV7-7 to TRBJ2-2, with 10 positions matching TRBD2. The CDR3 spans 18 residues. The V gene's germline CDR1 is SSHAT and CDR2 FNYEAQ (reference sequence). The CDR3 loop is CASSLALAGGTNTGELFF. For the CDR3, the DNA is TGTGCTAGCAGCTTAGCTTTAGCGGGGGGCACGAACACCGGGGAGCTGTTTTTT.

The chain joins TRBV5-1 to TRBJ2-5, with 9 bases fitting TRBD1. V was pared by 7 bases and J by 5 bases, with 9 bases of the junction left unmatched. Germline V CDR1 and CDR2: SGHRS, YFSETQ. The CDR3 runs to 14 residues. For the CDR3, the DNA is TGCGCCAGCCGAAGCGGGACAGGGCTTGAGACCCAGTACTTC. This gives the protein CASRSGTGLETQYF.

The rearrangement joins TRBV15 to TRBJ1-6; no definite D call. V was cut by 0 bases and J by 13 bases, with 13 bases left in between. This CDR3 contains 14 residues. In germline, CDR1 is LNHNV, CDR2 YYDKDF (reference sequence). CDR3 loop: CATSRDRVQRPLHF. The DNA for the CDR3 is TGTGCCACCAGCAGAGATCGGGTGCAAAGGCCCCTCCACTTT.

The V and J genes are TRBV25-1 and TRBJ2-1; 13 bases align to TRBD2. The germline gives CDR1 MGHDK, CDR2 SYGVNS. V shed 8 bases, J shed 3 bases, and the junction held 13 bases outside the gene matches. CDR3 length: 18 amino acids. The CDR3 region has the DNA TGTGCCAGCGGTGGACTAGCGGGGGAGGGTCGGGACTACAATGAGCAGTTCTTC. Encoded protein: CASGGLAGEGRDYNEQFF. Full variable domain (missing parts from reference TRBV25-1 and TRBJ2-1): EADIYQTPRYLVIGTGKKITLECSQTMGHDKMYWYQQDPGMELHLIHYSYGVNSTEKGDLSSESTVSRIRTEHFPLTLESARPSHTSQYLCASGGLAGEGRDYNEQFFGPGTRLTVL.

The DNA for the CDR3 is TGTGCCAGCAGTCCCACTAGCGGTCCCTACAATGAGCAGTTCTTC. Translating it yields CASSPTSGPYNEQFF. This chain joins TRBV28 and TRBJ2-1; TRBD2 aligns across 8 bases. Trimming took 5 bases from V and 2 from J; bases not matched to a gene: 5. There are 15 residues in the CDR3. CDR1 MDHEN and CDR2 SYDVKM come from the germline V gene.

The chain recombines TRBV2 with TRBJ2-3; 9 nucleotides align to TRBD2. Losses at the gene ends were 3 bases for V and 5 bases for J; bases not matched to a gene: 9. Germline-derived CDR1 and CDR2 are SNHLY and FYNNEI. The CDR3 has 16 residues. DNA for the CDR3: TGTGCCAGCAGTGAGGGGCTAGCGGGATTGGGAGATACGCAGTATTTT. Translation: CASSEGLAGLGDTQYF.

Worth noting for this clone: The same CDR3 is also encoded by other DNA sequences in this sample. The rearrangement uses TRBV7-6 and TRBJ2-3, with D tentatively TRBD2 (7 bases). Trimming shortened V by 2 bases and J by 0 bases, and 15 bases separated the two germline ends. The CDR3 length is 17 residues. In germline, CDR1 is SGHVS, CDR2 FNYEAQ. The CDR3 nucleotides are TGTGCCAGCAGCTTAATAGGGGGGGGACATAGCACAGATACGCAGTATTTT. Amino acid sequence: CASSLIGGGHSTDTQYF.

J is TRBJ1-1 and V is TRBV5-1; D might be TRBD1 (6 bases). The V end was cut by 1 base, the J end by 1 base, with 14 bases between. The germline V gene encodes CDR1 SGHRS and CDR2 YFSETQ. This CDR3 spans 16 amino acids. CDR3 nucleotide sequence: TGCGCCAGCAGCTTGAGGACAGCCATTGGGAACACTGAAGCTTTCTTT. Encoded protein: CASSLRTAIGNTEAFF.